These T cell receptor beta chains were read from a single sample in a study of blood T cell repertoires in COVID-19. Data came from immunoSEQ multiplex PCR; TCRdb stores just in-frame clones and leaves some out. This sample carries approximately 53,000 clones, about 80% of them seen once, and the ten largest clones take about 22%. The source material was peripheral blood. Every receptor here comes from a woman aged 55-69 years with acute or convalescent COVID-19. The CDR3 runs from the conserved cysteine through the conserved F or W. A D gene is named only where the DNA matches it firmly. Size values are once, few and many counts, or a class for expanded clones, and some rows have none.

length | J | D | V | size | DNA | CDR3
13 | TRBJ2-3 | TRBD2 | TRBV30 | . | TGTGCCGGGACTAGCGGGGCTCCAGATACGCAGTATTTT | CAGTSGAPDTQYF
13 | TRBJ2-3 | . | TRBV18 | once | TGTGCCAGCTCACCACGGAGGACAGATACGCAGTATTTT | CASSPRRTDTQYF
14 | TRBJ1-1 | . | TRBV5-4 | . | TGTGCCAGCACGTACTCCGGTCGCGAGGTTGAAGCTTTCTTT | CASTYSGREVEAFF
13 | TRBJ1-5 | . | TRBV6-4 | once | TGTGCCAGCAGTGAAGAGCGAGGGCAGCCCCAGCATTTT | CASSEERGQPQHF
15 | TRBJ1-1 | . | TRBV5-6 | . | TGTGCCAGCAGTTATTTATGGCCACAGAACACTGAAGCTTTCTTT | CASSYLWPQNTEAFF
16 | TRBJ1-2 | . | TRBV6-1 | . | TGTGCCAGCAGTGAAGCGCTGAACAGAGCTAACTATGGCTACACCTTC | CASSEALNRANYGYTF
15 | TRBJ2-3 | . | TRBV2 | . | TGTGCCAGCAGTTCCGGCGGGGCAGCTTTCGATACGCAGTATTTT | CASSSGGAAFDTQYF
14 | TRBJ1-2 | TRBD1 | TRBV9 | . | TGTGCCAGCAGCGCCCTCGACAGGGTTGGGGGCTACACCTTC | CASSALDRVGGYTF
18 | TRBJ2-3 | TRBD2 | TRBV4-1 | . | TGCGCCAGCAGCCAAGACAGTGGTGTGACGGGGGGGCGAAATACGCAGTATTTT | CASSQDSGVTGGRNTQYF
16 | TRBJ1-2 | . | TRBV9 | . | TGTGCCAGCAGCGTAGGCGGGTTCAGGGGCAACTATGGCTACACCTTC | CASSVGGFRGNYGYTF
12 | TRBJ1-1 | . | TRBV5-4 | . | TGTGCCAGCAGCGCCGGGGACACTGAAGCTTTCTTT | CASSAGDTEAFF
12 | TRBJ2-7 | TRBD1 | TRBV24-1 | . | TGTGCCACCAGTCGCGACAGGGGCGAGCAGTACTTC | CATSRDRGEQYF
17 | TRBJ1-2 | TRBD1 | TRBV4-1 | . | TGCGCCAGCAGCCAACTCGGGCTTAAAGGGGGCGACTATGGCTACACCTTC | CASSQLGLKGGDYGYTF
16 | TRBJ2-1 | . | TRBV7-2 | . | TGTGCCAGCAGCTCCGCCTCGACTGGCACCTGGGATGAGCAGTTCTTC | CASSSASTGTWDEQFF
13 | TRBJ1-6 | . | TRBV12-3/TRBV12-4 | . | TGTGCCATCGCGGGGGGAGGAAATTCACCCCTCCACTTT | CAIAGGGNSPLHF
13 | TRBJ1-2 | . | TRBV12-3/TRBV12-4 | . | TGTGCCAGCAGTCCAAAGGGGCCCTATGGCTACACCTTC | CASSPKGPYGYTF
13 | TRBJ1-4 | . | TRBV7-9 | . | TGTGCCAGCGTTCCCGGGAATAATGAAAAACTGTTTTTT | CASVPGNNEKLFF
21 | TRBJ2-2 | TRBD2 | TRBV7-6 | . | TGTGCCAGCAGCCCAAGAGGTCTAGCGGGGGTCGGGACGATGAACACCGGGGAGCTGTTTTTT | CASSPRGLAGVGTMNTGELFF
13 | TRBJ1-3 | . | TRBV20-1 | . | TGCAGTGCTAGTTACGGGACTGGAAACACCATATATTTT | CSASYGTGNTIYF
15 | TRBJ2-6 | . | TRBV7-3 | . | TGTGCCAGCAGCGCCCTAGGGAGCGGGGCCAACGTCCTGACTTTC | CASSALGSGANVLTF
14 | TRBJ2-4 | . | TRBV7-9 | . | TGTGCCAGCAGCTTAGGTGACTTCAAAAACATTCAGTACTTC | CASSLGDFKNIQYF
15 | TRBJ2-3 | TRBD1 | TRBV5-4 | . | TGTGCCAGCAGCAAGGGACAGGGGGGCGCAGATACGCAGTATTTT | CASSKGQGGADTQYF
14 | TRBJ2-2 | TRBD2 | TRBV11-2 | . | TGTGCCAGCAGCTTAGAAGGGACTAGCGGGGAGCTGTTTTTT | CASSLEGTSGELFF
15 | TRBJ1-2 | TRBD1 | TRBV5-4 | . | TGTGCCAGCAGCGCCCGGGACAGGGCCTACTATGGCTACACCTTC | CASSARDRAYYGYTF
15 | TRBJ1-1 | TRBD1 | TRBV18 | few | TGTGCCAGCTCACCCGGGACAGGGGCGAACGCTGAAGCTTTCTTT | CASSPGTGANAEAFF
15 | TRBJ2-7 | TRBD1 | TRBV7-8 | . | TGTGCCAGCAGCTTGGATCGGGACAGGGGCCACGAGCAGTACTTC | CASSLDRDRGHEQYF